The rows below give T cell receptor beta chains drawn from one sample of a study of T-cell memory formation after mild COVID-19. TCRdb passed the 5' RACE reads through MiXCR, listing each CDR3 protein once. The sample lists 150,000 to 200,000 distinct CDR3 sequences, about 9.9% occurring once. The sequenced material came from PBMCs or a T cell subset sorted from them (not recorded which). These receptors all come from a young man who had mild COVID-19 (a few samples of this study predate the infection). Cell type and time point are not known. CDR3s include the opening cysteine and the closing phenylalanine or tryptophan. A D gene is named only where the DNA matches it firmly. Part of the rows lack a size; the others show once, few, many or a class for expanded clones.

cdr3_nt: TGCGCCAGCAGCTTGGGCGACGGGTATGGCGATCAGCCCCAGCATTTT; cdr3_aa: CASSLGDGYGDQPQHF; v_call: TRBV5-1; d_call: .; j_call: TRBJ1-5; cdr3_length: 16; clone_size: few
cdr3_nt: TGTGCCAGCCGGGACTACCCATCGGATACGCAGTATTTT; cdr3_aa: CASRDYPSDTQYF; v_call: TRBV27; d_call: TRBD2; j_call: TRBJ2-3; cdr3_length: 13; clone_size: few
cdr3_nt: TGTGCCAGCCTCGGGACTAGCGGGGGGTACGCTAGCACAGATACGCAGTATTTT; cdr3_aa: CASLGTSGGYASTDTQYF; v_call: TRBV7-9; d_call: TRBD2; j_call: TRBJ2-3; cdr3_length: 18; clone_size: few
cdr3_nt: TGCGCCAGCAGCCAAGATTCGGGAGAAAGACTAGCCGGGGGTAATGAGCAGTTCTTC; cdr3_aa: CASSQDSGERLAGGNEQFF; v_call: TRBV4-1; d_call: TRBD2; j_call: TRBJ2-1; cdr3_length: 19; clone_size: many
cdr3_nt: TGTGCCATCAGTGAGTCGCGAGAGAACACTGAAGCTTTCTTT; cdr3_aa: CAISESRENTEAFF; v_call: TRBV10-3; d_call: .; j_call: TRBJ1-1; cdr3_length: 14; clone_size: many
cdr3_nt: TGTGCCACCAGTGATTCGTCCTCCTACAATGAGCAGTTCTTC; cdr3_aa: CATSDSSSYNEQFF; v_call: TRBV24-1; d_call: .; j_call: TRBJ2-1; cdr3_length: 14; clone_size: few
cdr3_nt: TGCAGCGTTTCCGGACAGGGGGTTTTCGGAGAGACCCAGTACTTC; cdr3_aa: CSVSGQGVFGETQYF; v_call: TRBV29-1; d_call: TRBD1; j_call: TRBJ2-5; cdr3_length: 15; clone_size: few
cdr3_nt: TGTGCCAGCAGCGTAGTAGGGGCTAGTGCCAGGAATGAGCAGTTCTTC; cdr3_aa: CASSVVGASARNEQFF; v_call: TRBV9; d_call: .; j_call: TRBJ2-1; cdr3_length: 16; clone_size: .
cdr3_nt: TGTGCCAGCAGTCCTCGGACTAGCTTGGAGACCCAGTACTTC; cdr3_aa: CASSPRTSLETQYF; v_call: TRBV12-3/TRBV12-4; d_call: TRBD2; j_call: TRBJ2-5; cdr3_length: 14; clone_size: few
cdr3_nt: TGTGCCAGCAGCCTGAACGCTCCCCTAGCGGGGGACCACAATGAGCAGTTCTTC; cdr3_aa: CASSLNAPLAGDHNEQFF; v_call: TRBV7-3; d_call: TRBD2; j_call: TRBJ2-1; cdr3_length: 18; clone_size: .
cdr3_nt: TGTGCCAGCAGTTACAGGGGTGGCACTGAAGCTTTCTTT; cdr3_aa: CASSYRGGTEAFF; v_call: TRBV6-5; d_call: .; j_call: TRBJ1-1; cdr3_length: 13; clone_size: few
cdr3_nt: TGTGCCAGCAGTTTAAGTATCGGGTGGGGTACAGGGACCCAGTACTTC; cdr3_aa: CASSLSIGWGTGTQYF; v_call: TRBV12-3/TRBV12-4; d_call: .; j_call: TRBJ2-5; cdr3_length: 16; clone_size: .
cdr3_nt: TGTGCCAGCAGTTTATACAGGGAGGAGGGGGTTCAGCCCCAGCATTTT; cdr3_aa: CASSLYREEGVQPQHF; v_call: TRBV12-3/TRBV12-4; d_call: .; j_call: TRBJ1-5; cdr3_length: 16; clone_size: .
cdr3_nt: TGTGCCAGCACCCTAGCGGGGGGAAAAGAGACCCAGTACTTC; cdr3_aa: CASTLAGGKETQYF; v_call: TRBV12-3/TRBV12-4; d_call: TRBD2; j_call: TRBJ2-5; cdr3_length: 14; clone_size: .
cdr3_nt: TGTGCCAGCAGCTTACTCTATGGCTACACCTTC; cdr3_aa: CASSLLYGYTF; v_call: TRBV5-5; d_call: .; j_call: TRBJ1-2; cdr3_length: 11; clone_size: .
cdr3_nt: TGTGCCAGCAGCTTATTTGGTAGGCTCTACTACAATGAGCAGTTCTTC; cdr3_aa: CASSLFGRLYYNEQFF; v_call: TRBV7-2; d_call: .; j_call: TRBJ2-1; cdr3_length: 16; clone_size: many
cdr3_nt: TGCAGTGGGGGGGGCGGTTCAGATACGCAGTATTTT; cdr3_aa: CSGGGGSDTQYF; v_call: TRBV20-1; d_call: .; j_call: TRBJ2-3; cdr3_length: 12; clone_size: .
cdr3_nt: TGTGCCAGCAGCTTACTCTCAGACGGCTATGGCTACACCTTC; cdr3_aa: CASSLLSDGYGYTF; v_call: TRBV7-2; d_call: .; j_call: TRBJ1-2; cdr3_length: 14; clone_size: few
cdr3_nt: TGCAGTGCTAGATGGCCAGGGGGAGCTTTCTTT; cdr3_aa: CSARWPGGAFF; v_call: TRBV20-1; d_call: TRBD1; j_call: TRBJ1-1; cdr3_length: 11; clone_size: few
cdr3_nt: TGCGCCAGCAGCCCTTGGACAGGGGGCGACACCGGGGAGCTGTTTTTT; cdr3_aa: CASSPWTGGDTGELFF; v_call: TRBV4-1; d_call: TRBD1; j_call: TRBJ2-2; cdr3_length: 16; clone_size: few
cdr3_nt: TGTGCCAGCAGCCTCCTGGGGGGGACAGGGGCCAACGTCCTGACTTTC; cdr3_aa: CASSLLGGTGANVLTF; v_call: TRBV5-4; d_call: .; j_call: TRBJ2-6; cdr3_length: 16; clone_size: .
cdr3_nt: TGTGCCAGCAGCCGCAAGGGGAAGGGCTCGAACACTGAAGCTTTCTTT; cdr3_aa: CASSRKGKGSNTEAFF; v_call: TRBV7-9; d_call: .; j_call: TRBJ1-1; cdr3_length: 16; clone_size: few
cdr3_nt: TGTGCCAGCAGGCCTATAGCGGGGGGCCCCAGAGATACGCAGTATTTT; cdr3_aa: CASRPIAGGPRDTQYF; v_call: TRBV6-6; d_call: TRBD2; j_call: TRBJ2-3; cdr3_length: 16; clone_size: .
cdr3_nt: TGTGCCAGCAGTTTTAGTGGCACTGAAGCTTTCTTT; cdr3_aa: CASSFSGTEAFF; v_call: TRBV12-3/TRBV12-4; d_call: .; j_call: TRBJ1-1; cdr3_length: 12; clone_size: many
cdr3_nt: TGCAGTGCCTCCCCGGGACTAGCGGGGGAGGAGACCCAGTACTTC; cdr3_aa: CSASPGLAGEETQYF; v_call: TRBV20-1; d_call: TRBD2; j_call: TRBJ2-5; cdr3_length: 15; clone_size: few
cdr3_nt: TGTGCCAGCAAAGAGGGCGGTGACTCTGGGGCCAACGTCCTGACTTTC; cdr3_aa: CASKEGGDSGANVLTF; v_call: TRBV28; d_call: .; j_call: TRBJ2-6; cdr3_length: 16; clone_size: few
cdr3_nt: TGTGCCAGCAGTGGAGACCTAAGGTGGGGCTACACCTTC; cdr3_aa: CASSGDLRWGYTF; v_call: TRBV28; d_call: .; j_call: TRBJ1-2; cdr3_length: 13; clone_size: .
cdr3_nt: TGCAGTGCTAGGATCGGAGGGTGGGATCAGCCCCAGCATTTT; cdr3_aa: CSARIGGWDQPQHF; v_call: TRBV20-1; d_call: .; j_call: TRBJ1-5; cdr3_length: 14; clone_size: few
cdr3_nt: TGCGCCAGCAGCCCTAGACTCGGGGGGGCCTACAATGAGCAGTTCTTC; cdr3_aa: CASSPRLGGAYNEQFF; v_call: TRBV4-3; d_call: TRBD2; j_call: TRBJ2-1; cdr3_length: 16; clone_size: few
cdr3_nt: TGTGCCAGCGCGAAGTCCGGGGGGTCTGAGCAGTTCTTC; cdr3_aa: CASAKSGGSEQFF; v_call: TRBV6-2/TRBV6-3; d_call: TRBD2; j_call: TRBJ2-1; cdr3_length: 13; clone_size: few
cdr3_nt: TGCAGTGCTTGCTGTCGGGACAGTTACGAGCAGTACTTC; cdr3_aa: CSACCRDSYEQYF; v_call: TRBV20-1; d_call: TRBD1; j_call: TRBJ2-7; cdr3_length: 13; clone_size: .
cdr3_nt: TGTGCCAGCAGTACCCCCGGGCGGTCCCAAGAGACCCAGTACTTC; cdr3_aa: CASSTPGRSQETQYF; v_call: TRBV5-5; d_call: .; j_call: TRBJ2-5; cdr3_length: 15; clone_size: once
cdr3_nt: TGCGCCAGCAGCCCACCACAGACCACCTACGAGCAGTACTTC; cdr3_aa: CASSPPQTTYEQYF; v_call: TRBV5-1; d_call: .; j_call: TRBJ2-7; cdr3_length: 14; clone_size: many
cdr3_nt: TGTGCCACCAGCAGAGTACGGGGGGCGCCGGACGGCACAGATACGCAGTATTTT; cdr3_aa: CATSRVRGAPDGTDTQYF; v_call: TRBV15; d_call: .; j_call: TRBJ2-3; cdr3_length: 18; clone_size: many
cdr3_nt: TGCGCCAGCAGCCCATTGGCGCCTAGCTCCTACAATGAGCAGTTCTTC; cdr3_aa: CASSPLAPSSYNEQFF; v_call: TRBV5-1; d_call: .; j_call: TRBJ2-1; cdr3_length: 16; clone_size: few
cdr3_nt: TGTGCCAGCTCAATAGGATACAATGAGCAGTTCTTC; cdr3_aa: CASSIGYNEQFF; v_call: TRBV18; d_call: .; j_call: TRBJ2-1; cdr3_length: 12; clone_size: few
cdr3_nt: TGTGCCAGCAGTGAATCGGGGAGGGATACGCAGTATTTT; cdr3_aa: CASSESGRDTQYF; v_call: TRBV6-1; d_call: .; j_call: TRBJ2-3; cdr3_length: 13; clone_size: .
cdr3_nt: TGTGCCAGCAGCGACTACAATGAGCAGTTCTTC; cdr3_aa: CASSDYNEQFF; v_call: TRBV7-2; d_call: .; j_call: TRBJ2-1; cdr3_length: 11; clone_size: many
cdr3_nt: TGTGCCAGCAGCCCTTCTTGGGTTAGCGATGAGCAGTTCTTC; cdr3_aa: CASSPSWVSDEQFF; v_call: TRBV7-2; d_call: .; j_call: TRBJ2-1; cdr3_length: 14; clone_size: .
cdr3_nt: TGTGCCATCAGTGAGGCCGAGAGGCAGCCCCAGCATTTT; cdr3_aa: CAISEAERQPQHF; v_call: TRBV10-3; d_call: .; j_call: TRBJ1-5; cdr3_length: 13; clone_size: few
cdr3_nt: TGTGCCACCAGTGATGGGCACCAAGAGACCCAGTACTTC; cdr3_aa: CATSDGHQETQYF; v_call: TRBV24-1; d_call: .; j_call: TRBJ2-5; cdr3_length: 13; clone_size: .
cdr3_nt: TGCAGTGCTACTAGTAGCGGAAACAATGAGCAGTTCTTC; cdr3_aa: CSATSSGNNEQFF; v_call: TRBV20-1; d_call: .; j_call: TRBJ2-1; cdr3_length: 13; clone_size: few
cdr3_nt: TGTGCCAGCAGCCCCGGATGGCCACCCTATGGCTACACCTTC; cdr3_aa: CASSPGWPPYGYTF; v_call: TRBV6-5; d_call: .; j_call: TRBJ1-2; cdr3_length: 14; clone_size: .
cdr3_nt: TGCGCCAGCAGGCGTGTTGGGGGCACCCAAGAGACCCAGTACTTC; cdr3_aa: CASRRVGGTQETQYF; v_call: TRBV5-1; d_call: .; j_call: TRBJ2-5; cdr3_length: 15; clone_size: .
cdr3_nt: TGTGCCAGCAGCTTAGGTGCGGCTGACTCCTACAATGAGCAGTTCTTC; cdr3_aa: CASSLGAADSYNEQFF; v_call: TRBV7-2; d_call: .; j_call: TRBJ2-1; cdr3_length: 16; clone_size: few
cdr3_nt: TGTGCCAGCAGCGTAACGGATGATTACTATCAGCCCCAGCATTTT; cdr3_aa: CASSVTDDYYQPQHF; v_call: TRBV9; d_call: .; j_call: TRBJ1-5; cdr3_length: 15; clone_size: few
cdr3_nt: TGTGCCAGCAGAACGTCTGGGGCCAACGTCCTGACTTTC; cdr3_aa: CASRTSGANVLTF; v_call: TRBV9; d_call: .; j_call: TRBJ2-6; cdr3_length: 13; clone_size: few
cdr3_nt: TGTGCCAGCAGTGACCCCGGGGGGTCCAGCACAGATACGCAGTATTTT; cdr3_aa: CASSDPGGSSTDTQYF; v_call: TRBV28; d_call: TRBD2; j_call: TRBJ2-3; cdr3_length: 16; clone_size: few